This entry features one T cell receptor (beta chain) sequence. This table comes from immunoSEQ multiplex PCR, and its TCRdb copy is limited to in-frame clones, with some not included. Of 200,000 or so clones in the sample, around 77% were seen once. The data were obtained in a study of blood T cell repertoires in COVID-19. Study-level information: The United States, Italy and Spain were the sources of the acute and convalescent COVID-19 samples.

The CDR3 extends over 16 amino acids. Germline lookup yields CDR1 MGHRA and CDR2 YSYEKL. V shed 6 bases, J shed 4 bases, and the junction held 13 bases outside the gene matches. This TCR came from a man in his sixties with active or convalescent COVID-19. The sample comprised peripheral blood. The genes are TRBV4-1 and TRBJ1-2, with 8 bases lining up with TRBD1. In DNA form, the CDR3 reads TGCGCCAGCAGACGACAGGGGCTCCCCCGCTCCTATGGCTACACCTTC. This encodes CASRRQGLPRSYGYTF.